These T cell receptor beta chains were read from a single sample in a study of CD8 T cells in Susac syndrome. TCRdb reanalysed the immunoSEQ multiplex PCR reads using MiXCR and keeps one entry per CDR3 protein. The table has roughly 50,000 distinct CDR3 sequences, 93% seen once. Sequencing used CD8+ T cells from PBMCs. Receptor source: a human donor in good health. Each CDR3 is given with its conserved first and last residue. Each record gives: D gene, clone size, J gene, V gene, CDR3 protein, CDR3 DNA. The D gene is left open where the match is weak. Clone size is shown for a subset of rows, as once, few, many or a class of expanded clone.

>NA|NA|TRBJ2-7|TRBV2
CASSDDRGRTYEQYF
TGTGCCAGCAGTGACGATCGGGGTAGGACCTACGAGCAGTACTTC
>TRBD1|NA|TRBJ1-4|TRBV7-9
CASSSGQGDRKLFF
TGTGCCAGCAGCTCGGGACAGGGGGATAGAAAACTGTTTTTT
>NA|NA|TRBJ2-3|TRBV4-1
CASTNGVDTQYF
TGCGCCAGCACCAACGGCGTAGATACGCAGTATTTT
>TRBD2|NA|TRBJ2-7|TRBV5-4
CASSPPGRGVHEQYF
TGTGCCAGCAGCCCCCCAGGGAGGGGAGTTCACGAGCAGTACTTC
>NA|NA|TRBJ2-5|TRBV12-3/TRBV12-4
CASSLGQGPGETQYF
TGTGCCAGCAGTTTAGGGCAGGGCCCCGGGGAGACCCAGTACTTC
>TRBD1|NA|TRBJ1-4|TRBV28
CATLPTHTRQGWDEKLFF
TGTGCCACCCTCCCGACACATACCCGACAGGGTTGGGATGAAAAACTGTTTTTT
>NA|NA|TRBJ2-7|TRBV19
CASSIEGEDEQYF
TGTGCCAGTAGTATTGAGGGGGAAGACGAGCAATACTTC
>NA|NA|TRBJ2-5|TRBV5-4
CASSWKTGDETQYF
TGTGCCAGCAGCTGGAAGACAGGAGACGAGACCCAGTACTTC
>NA|once|TRBJ2-7|TRBV4-1
CASSQAGTAQQYF
TGCGCCAGCAGCCAAGCCGGGACCGCCCAGCAGTACTTC
>TRBD1|NA|TRBJ1-2|TRBV29-1
CSVGPPRDREVGYTF
TGCAGCGTTGGACCCCCCCGGGACAGGGAGGTCGGCTACACCTTC
>NA|once|TRBJ1-6|TRBV15
CATSREGGNSPLHF
TGTGCCACCAGCAGAGAGGGGGGGAATTCACCCCTCCACTTT
>NA|NA|TRBJ2-5|TRBV6-1
CASSELAGQETQYF
TGTGCCAGCAGTGAATTGGCAGGGCAAGAGACCCAGTACTTC
>NA|NA|TRBJ2-3|TRBV21-1
CASSTLPGQTDTQYF
TGTGCCAGCAGCACTTTACCGGGACAGACAGATACGCAGTATTTT
>TRBD2|once|TRBJ2-1|TRBV20-1
CSAAGLAENEQFF
TGCAGTGCAGCGGGACTAGCCGAGAATGAGCAGTTCTTC
>NA|NA|TRBJ2-3|TRBV20-1
CSALRTDTQYF
TGCAGTGCCCTCAGGACGGATACGCAGTATTTT